This entry concerns a single T cell receptor (beta chain). The source of the sample is a study of technical replicates of blood from several donors. Some clones are missing from TCRdb's copy, which holds only in-frame ones; the method was immunoSEQ multiplex PCR. The sample yields 85,000 to 100,000 clones, nearly 97% seen once. The source material was T cells isolated from PBMCs. This receptor was obtained from a human donor in good health.

The CDR3 loop reads CASSPTGAEAFF. The CDR3 coding sequence is TGTGCCAGCAGCCCGACAGGGGCTGAAGCTTTCTTT. V usage is TRBV9 and J usage is TRBJ1-1; 8 bases align to TRBD1. Germline CDR1 is SGDLS and CDR2 is YYNGEE. The V gene end was trimmed by 4 bases and the J gene end by 6 bases; junction bases not matched to a gene: 2. This CDR3 contains 12 residues.